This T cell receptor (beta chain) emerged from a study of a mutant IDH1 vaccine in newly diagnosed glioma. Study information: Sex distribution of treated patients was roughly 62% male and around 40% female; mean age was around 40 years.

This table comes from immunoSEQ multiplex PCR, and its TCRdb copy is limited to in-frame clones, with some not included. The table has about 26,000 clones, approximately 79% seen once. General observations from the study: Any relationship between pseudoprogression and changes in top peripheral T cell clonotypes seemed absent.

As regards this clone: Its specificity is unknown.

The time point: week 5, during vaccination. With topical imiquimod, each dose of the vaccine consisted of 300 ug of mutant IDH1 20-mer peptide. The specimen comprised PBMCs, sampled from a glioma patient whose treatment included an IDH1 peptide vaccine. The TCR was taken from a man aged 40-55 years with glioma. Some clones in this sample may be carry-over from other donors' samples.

The CDR3 protein is CASSSWTGVNQPQHF. The CDR3 region has the DNA TGTGCCAGCAGCTCTTGGACAGGAGTCAATCAGCCCCAGCATTTT. The V gene is TRBV5-8, the J gene TRBJ1-5, with TRBD1 matching 7 bases. Germline CDR1 and CDR2: SGHTS and YDEGEE. The CDR3 covers 15 residues. V lost 3 bases and J lost 3; bases outside the gene matches: 6.